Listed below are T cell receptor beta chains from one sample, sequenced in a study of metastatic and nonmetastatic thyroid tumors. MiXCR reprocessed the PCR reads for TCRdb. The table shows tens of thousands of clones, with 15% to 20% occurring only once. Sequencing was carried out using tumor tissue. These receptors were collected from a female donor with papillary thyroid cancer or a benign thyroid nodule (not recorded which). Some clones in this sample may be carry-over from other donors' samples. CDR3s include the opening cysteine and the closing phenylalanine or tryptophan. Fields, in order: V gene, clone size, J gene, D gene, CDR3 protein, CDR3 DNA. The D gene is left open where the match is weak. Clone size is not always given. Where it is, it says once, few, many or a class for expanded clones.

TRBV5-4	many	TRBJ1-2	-	CASSLNYAGTTNYLGYGYTF	TGTGCCAGCAGCTTGAACTATGCCGGAACCACTAACTATTTGGGCTATGGCTACACCTTC
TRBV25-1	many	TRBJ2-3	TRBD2	CASSPRGLAGGPDTQYF	TGTGCCAGCAGTCCCCGGGGACTAGCGGGGGGGCCAGATACGCAGTATTTT
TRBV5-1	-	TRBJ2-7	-	CASSLGTGFGVYEQYF	TGCGCCAGCAGCTTGGGCACAGGGTTTGGAGTCTACGAGCAGTACTTC
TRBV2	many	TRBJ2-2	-	CASGRNTGELFF	TGTGCCAGCGGAAGAAACACCGGGGAGCTGTTTTTT
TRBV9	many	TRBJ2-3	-	CASRTNDRDTQYF	TGTGCCAGCAGGACAAACGACAGAGATACGCAGTATTTT
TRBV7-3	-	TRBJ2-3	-	CASSSRGGGTDTQYF	TGTGCCAGCAGCTCTCGGGGTGGGGGAACAGATACGCAGTATTTT
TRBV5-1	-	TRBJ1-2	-	CASSLSPGDNYVYTF	TGCGCCAGTAGCTTGTCCCCAGGGGATAACTATGTCTACACCTTC
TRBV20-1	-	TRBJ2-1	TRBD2	CSARDPRAGTNEQFF	TGCAGTGCTAGAGATCCTCGAGCGGGGACCAATGAGCAGTTCTTC
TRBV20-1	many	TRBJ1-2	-	CSANFRQGVILYGYTF	TGCAGTGCTAATTTTCGGCAGGGCGTCATTTTGTATGGCTACACCTTC
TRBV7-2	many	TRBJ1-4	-	CASSPRLGEKLFF	TGTGCCAGCAGCCCACGGTTAGGAGAAAAACTGTTTTTT
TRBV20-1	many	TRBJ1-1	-	CSARKGDTEAFF	TGCAGTGCTAGAAAGGGGGACACTGAAGCTTTCTTT
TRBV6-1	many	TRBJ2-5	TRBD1	CASSEYRQGVQETQYF	TGTGCCAGCAGTGAATACCGACAGGGGGTCCAAGAGACCCAGTACTTC
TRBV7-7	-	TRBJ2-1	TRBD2	CASSLAGGVNNEQFF	TGTGCTAGCAGCTTAGCTGGGGGGGTAAACAATGAGCAGTTCTTC
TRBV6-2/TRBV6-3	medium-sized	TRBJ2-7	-	CASSFLQPNSYEQYF	TGTGCCAGCAGTTTCTTACAACCCAATTCCTACGAGCAGTACTTC
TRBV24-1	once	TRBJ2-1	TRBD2	CATGTQPGLAGHSSYNEQFF	TGTGCAACCGGGACGCAACCGGGACTAGCGGGACATAGCTCCTACAATGAGCAGTTCTTC